The following is a TCR beta chain sequence with its context. The sample comes from a study of OX40 agonist ivuxolimab in advanced cancers. Clones were read by immunoSEQ multiplex PCR, and TCRdb kept only the in-frame ones, dropping some. The table records over 80,000 clones, roughly 93% of them present only once. The CDR3 contains 15 residues. Trimming took 4 bases from V and 1 from J; bases not matched to a gene: 5. Germline CDR1 is SGHTA and CDR2 is FQGNSA. The source was CD4+ or CD8+ T cells sorted from blood, collected in a trial of the OX40 agonist ivuxolimab. The source of this sequence is an adult with an advanced solid tumor such as melanoma, head and neck, liver or kidney cancer. This rearrangement joins TRBV7-2 to TRBJ2-5; 8 bases agree with TRBD2. CDR3 in amino acids: CASSSGGRAQETQYF. The DNA for the CDR3 is TGTGCCAGCAGCTCGGGGGGGAGGGCCCAAGAGACCCAGTACTTC. Combining the CDR3 with reference TRBV7-2 and TRBJ2-5 gives the whole variable domain GAGVSQSPSNKVTEKGKDVELRCDPISGHTALYWYRQSLGQGLEFLIYFQGNSAPDKSGLPSDRFSAERTGGSVSTLTIQRTQQEDSAVYLCASSSGGRAQETQYFGPGTRLLVL.